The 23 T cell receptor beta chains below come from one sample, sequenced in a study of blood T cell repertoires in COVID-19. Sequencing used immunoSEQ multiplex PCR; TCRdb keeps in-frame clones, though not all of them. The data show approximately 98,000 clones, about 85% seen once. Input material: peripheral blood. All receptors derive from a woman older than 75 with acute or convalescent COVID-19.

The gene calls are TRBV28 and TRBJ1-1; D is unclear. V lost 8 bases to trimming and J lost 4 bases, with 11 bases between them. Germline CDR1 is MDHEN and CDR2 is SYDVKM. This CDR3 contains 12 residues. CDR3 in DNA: TGTGCCAGCCTCCAAGAGAGCACTGAAGCTTTCTTT. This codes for CASLQESTEAFF.

In DNA form, the CDR3 reads TGTGCCAGCAGCTCCGGGTTTCTGGGCACTGAAGCTTTCTTT. Translated, it gives CASSSGFLGTEAFF. The rearrangement uses TRBV7-2 and TRBJ1-1; no firm D call. CDR1 SGHTA and CDR2 FQGNSA come from the germline V gene. The V end lost 4 bases, the J end lost 4 bases, and 13 bases lay between the germline ends. This CDR3 is 14 amino acids long. The full variable domain, with the rest looked up from reference TRBV7-2 and TRBJ1-1, is GAGVSQSPSNKVTEKGKDVELRCDPISGHTALYWYRQSLGQGLEFLIYFQGNSAPDKSGLPSDRFSAERTGGSVSTLTIQRTQQEDSAVYLCASSSGFLGTEAFFGQGTRLTVV.

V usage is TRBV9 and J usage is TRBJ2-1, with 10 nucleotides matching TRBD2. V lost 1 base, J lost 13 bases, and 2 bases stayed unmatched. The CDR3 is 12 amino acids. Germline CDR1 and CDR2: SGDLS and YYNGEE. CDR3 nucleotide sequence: TGTGCCAGCAGCGTAAGCGGGGGGGCTCAGTTCTTC. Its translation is CASSVSGGAQFF. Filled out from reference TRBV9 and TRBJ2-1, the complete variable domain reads DSGVTQTPKHLITATGQRVTLRCSPRSGDLSVYWYQQSLDQGLQFLIQYYNGEERAKGNILERFSAQQFPDLHSELNLSSLELGDSALYFCASSVSGGAQFFGPGTRLTVL.

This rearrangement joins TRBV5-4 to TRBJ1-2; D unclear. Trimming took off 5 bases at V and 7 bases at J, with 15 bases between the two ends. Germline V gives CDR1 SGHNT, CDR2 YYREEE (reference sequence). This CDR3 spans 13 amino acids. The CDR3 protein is CASSGQIPSGYTF. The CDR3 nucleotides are TGTGCCAGCAGTGGGCAGATCCCATCTGGCTACACCTTC.

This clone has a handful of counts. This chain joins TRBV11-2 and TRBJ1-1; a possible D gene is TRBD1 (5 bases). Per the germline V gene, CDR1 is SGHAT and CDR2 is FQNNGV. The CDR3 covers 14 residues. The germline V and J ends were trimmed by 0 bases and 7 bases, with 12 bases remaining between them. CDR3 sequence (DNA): TGTGCCAGCAGCTTAGATCATGCAGGGCGTGAAGCTTTCTTT. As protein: CASSLDHAGREAFF.

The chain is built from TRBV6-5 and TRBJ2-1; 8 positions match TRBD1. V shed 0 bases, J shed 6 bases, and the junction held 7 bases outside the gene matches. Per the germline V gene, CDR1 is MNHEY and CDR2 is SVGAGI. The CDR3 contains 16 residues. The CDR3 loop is CASSYSWQGAFNEQFF. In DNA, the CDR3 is TGTGCCAGCAGTTACTCGTGGCAGGGGGCGTTCAATGAGCAGTTCTTC.

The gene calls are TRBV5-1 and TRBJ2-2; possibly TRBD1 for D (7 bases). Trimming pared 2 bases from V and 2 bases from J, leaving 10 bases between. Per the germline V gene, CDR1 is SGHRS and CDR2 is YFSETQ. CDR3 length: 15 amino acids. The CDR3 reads CASSFRGDNTGELFF. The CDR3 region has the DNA TGCGCCAGCAGCTTCAGGGGGGATAACACCGGGGAGCTGTTTTTT.

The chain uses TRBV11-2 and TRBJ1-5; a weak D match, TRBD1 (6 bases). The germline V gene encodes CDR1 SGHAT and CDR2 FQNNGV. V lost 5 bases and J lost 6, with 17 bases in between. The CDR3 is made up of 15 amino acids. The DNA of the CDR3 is TGTGCCAGCAGCCTCCATCAGGGGCCAGGTCAGCCCCAGCATTTT. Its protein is CASSLHQGPGQPQHF.

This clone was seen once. CDR3 sequence: CASSKGQGYQPQHF. The CDR3 nucleotides read TGTGCCAGTAGTAAGGGACAGGGGTATCAGCCCCAGCATTTT. This sequence joins TRBV19 and TRBJ1-5; 10 bases are a match to TRBD1. J was trimmed by 5 bases and V by 4 bases; bases with no gene match: 2. Germline-derived CDR1 and CDR2 are LNHDA and SQIVND (reference sequence). The CDR3 consists of 14 residues.

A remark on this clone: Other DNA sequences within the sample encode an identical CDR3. CDR3 sequence reads: CASSFNTDQETQYF. CDR3 DNA: TGCGCCAGCAGCTTTAACACAGATCAAGAGACCCAGTACTTC. The genes are TRBV5-1 and TRBJ2-5; D gene uncertain. Trimming cost V 2 bases and J 2 bases, with 10 bases left between them. CDR3 length: 14 residues. Germline assignment: CDR1 SGHRS and CDR2 YFSETQ. Full variable domain (outside the CDR3, taken from reference TRBV5-1 and TRBJ2-5): KAGVTQTPRYLIKTRGQQVTLSCSPISGHRSVSWYQQTPGQGLQFLFEYFSETQRNKGNFPGRFSGRQFSNSRSEMNVSTLELGDSALYLCASSFNTDQETQYFGPGTRLLVL.

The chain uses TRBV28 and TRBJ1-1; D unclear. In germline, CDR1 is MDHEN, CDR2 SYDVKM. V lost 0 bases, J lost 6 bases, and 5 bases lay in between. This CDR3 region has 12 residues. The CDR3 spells CASSLWSSEAFF. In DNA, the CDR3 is TGTGCCAGCAGTTTATGGAGTTCTGAAGCTTTCTTT.

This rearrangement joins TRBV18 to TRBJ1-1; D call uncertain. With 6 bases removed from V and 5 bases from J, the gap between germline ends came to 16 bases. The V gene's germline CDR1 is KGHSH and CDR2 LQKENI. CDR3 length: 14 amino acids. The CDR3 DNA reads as TGTGCCAGCTCTCCGTCACACTTGGAGACTGAAGCTTTCTTT. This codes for CASSPSHLETEAFF.

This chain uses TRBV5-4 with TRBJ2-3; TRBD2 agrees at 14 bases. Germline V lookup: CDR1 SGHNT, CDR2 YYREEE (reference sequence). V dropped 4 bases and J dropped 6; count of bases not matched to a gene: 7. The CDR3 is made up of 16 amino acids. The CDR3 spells CASSPRGLAGGDTQYF. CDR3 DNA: TGTGCCAGCAGCCCCCGCGGACTAGCGGGGGGCGATACGCAGTATTTT.

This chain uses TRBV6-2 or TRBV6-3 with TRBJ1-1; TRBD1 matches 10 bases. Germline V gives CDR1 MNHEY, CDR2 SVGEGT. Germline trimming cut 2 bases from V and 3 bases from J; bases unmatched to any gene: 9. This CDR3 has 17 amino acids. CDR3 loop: CASSYVSGQGMDTEAFF. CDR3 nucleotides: TGTGCCAGCAGTTACGTATCGGGACAGGGGATGGACACTGAAGCTTTCTTT.

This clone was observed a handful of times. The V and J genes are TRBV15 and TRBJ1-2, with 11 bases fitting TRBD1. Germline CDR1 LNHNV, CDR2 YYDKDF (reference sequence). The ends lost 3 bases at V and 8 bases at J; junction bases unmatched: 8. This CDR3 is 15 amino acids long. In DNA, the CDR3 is TGTGCCACCAGCAGGGGTGGACAGGGGGCGCGGGGCTACACCTTC. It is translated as CATSRGGQGARGYTF.

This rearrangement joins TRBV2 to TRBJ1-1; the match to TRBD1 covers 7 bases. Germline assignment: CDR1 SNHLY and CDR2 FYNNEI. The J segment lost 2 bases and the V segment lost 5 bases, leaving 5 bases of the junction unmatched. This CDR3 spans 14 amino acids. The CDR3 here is CASSLDRDNTEAFF. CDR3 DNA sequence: TGTGCCAGCAGTCTAGACAGGGACAACACTGAAGCTTTCTTT. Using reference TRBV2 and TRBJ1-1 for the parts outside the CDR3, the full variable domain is EPEVTQTPSHQVTQMGQEVILRCVPISNHLYFYWYRQILGQKVEFLVSFYNNEISEKSEIFDDQFSVERPDGSNFTLKIRSTKLEDSAMYFCASSLDRDNTEAFFGQGTRLTVV.

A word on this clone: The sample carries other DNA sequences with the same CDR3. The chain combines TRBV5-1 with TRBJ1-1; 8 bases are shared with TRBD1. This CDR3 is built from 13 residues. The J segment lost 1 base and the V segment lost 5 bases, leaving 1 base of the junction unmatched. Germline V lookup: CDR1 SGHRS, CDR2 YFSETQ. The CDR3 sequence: CASRGQGNTEAFF. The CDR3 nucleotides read TGCGCCAGCAGAGGACAGGGGAACACTGAAGCTTTCTTT.

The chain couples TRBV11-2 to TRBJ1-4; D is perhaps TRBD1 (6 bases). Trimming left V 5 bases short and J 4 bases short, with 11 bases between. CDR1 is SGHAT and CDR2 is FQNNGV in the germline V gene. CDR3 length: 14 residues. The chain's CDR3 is CASSTQGFNEKLFF. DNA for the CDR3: TGTGCCAGCAGCACCCAGGGGTTTAATGAAAAACTGTTTTTT.

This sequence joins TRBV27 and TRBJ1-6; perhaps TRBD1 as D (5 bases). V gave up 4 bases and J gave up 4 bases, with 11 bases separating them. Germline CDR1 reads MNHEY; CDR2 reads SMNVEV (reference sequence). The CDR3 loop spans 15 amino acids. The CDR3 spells CASSSNRSYNSPLHF. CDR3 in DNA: TGTGCCAGCAGTTCAAACAGGTCTTATAATTCACCCCTCCACTTT.

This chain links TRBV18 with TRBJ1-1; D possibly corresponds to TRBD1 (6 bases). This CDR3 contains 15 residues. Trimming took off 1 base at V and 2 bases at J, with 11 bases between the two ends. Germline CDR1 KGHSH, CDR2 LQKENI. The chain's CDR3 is CASSPLRGANTEAFF. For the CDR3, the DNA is TGTGCCAGCTCACCACTTCGGGGGGCTAACACTGAAGCTTTCTTT.

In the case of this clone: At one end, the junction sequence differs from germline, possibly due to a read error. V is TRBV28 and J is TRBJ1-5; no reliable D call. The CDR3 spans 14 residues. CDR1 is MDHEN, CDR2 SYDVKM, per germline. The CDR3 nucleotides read TGTGCCAGCAGTTTGTCTCTTAGCGATCAGCCCCAGCATTTT. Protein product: CASSLSLSDQPQHF.

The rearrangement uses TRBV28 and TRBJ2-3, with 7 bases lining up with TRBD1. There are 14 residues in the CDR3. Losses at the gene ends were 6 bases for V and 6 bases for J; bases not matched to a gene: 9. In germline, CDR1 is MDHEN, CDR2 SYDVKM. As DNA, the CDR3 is TGTGCCAGCAGAAAGACAGGGCAACGCGATACGCAGTATTTT. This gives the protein CASRKTGQRDTQYF.

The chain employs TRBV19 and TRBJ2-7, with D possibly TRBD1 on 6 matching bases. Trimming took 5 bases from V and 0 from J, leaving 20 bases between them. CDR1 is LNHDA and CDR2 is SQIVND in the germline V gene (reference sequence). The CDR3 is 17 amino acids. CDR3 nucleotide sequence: TGTGCCAGTAGTCCCAATCGCCAGGGGCCGGTCTCCTACGAGCAGTACTTC. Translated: CASSPNRQGPVSYEQYF.